Below, 22 T cell receptor beta chains from the same sample are listed, as sequenced in a study of T-cell reconstitution after alpha-beta-depleted transplantation in children. Preparation of the TCRbeta library used unique molecular identifiers. TCRdb analysed the PCR reads with MiXCR anew, one entry per CDR3 protein. The table lists around 250,000 distinct CDR3 sequences, approximately 8.9% of them singletons. The input for sequencing was PBMCs, mostly from graft donor cells, taken 180 days after TCRalphabeta/CD19-depleted stem cell transplant. These receptors were taken from a male patient under 18 who had a stem cell transplant for acute lymphoblastic leukemia, so the T cells may come from the graft donor.

This clonotype has ten or more counts. This chain connects TRBV20-1 to TRBJ2-7, with a tentative D call TRBD1 (6 bases). V shed 3 bases and J shed 2 bases, with 14 bases lying between them. In germline, CDR1 is DFQATT, CDR2 SNEGSKA (reference sequence). The CDR3 runs to 14 residues. DNA for the CDR3: TGCAGTGCTAGTCAGCAGGGGAAAGCCTACGAGCAGTACTTC. It is translated as CSASQQGKAYEQYF.

This clonotype came up many times. The V gene is TRBV24-1, the J gene TRBJ2-3; 14 bases line up with TRBD2. Trimming cost V 9 bases and J 4 bases; bases outside gene matches: 5. The length of the CDR3 is 15 residues. Germline-derived CDR1 and CDR2 are KGHDR and SFDVKD. CDR3 loop: CATGTSGRTADTQYF. CDR3 sequence (DNA): TGTGCCACCGGGACTAGCGGGAGAACAGCAGATACGCAGTATTTT.

The sample holds many counts of this clonotype. The gene calls are TRBV7-6 and TRBJ2-7, with D perhaps given as TRBD1 or TRBD2 (5 bases each). CDR1 and CDR2 from the germline V gene are SGHVS and FNYEAQ. The CDR3 length is 14 residues. Trimming shortened V by 5 bases and J by 4 bases, and 15 bases separated the two germline ends. The CDR3 DNA reads as TGTGCCAGCAGCCCCCGAGGGGCGACGTACGAGCAGTACTTC. Its protein is CASSPRGATYEQYF. Full variable domain (rest looked up from reference TRBV7-6 and TRBJ2-7): GAGVSQSPRYKVTKRGQDVALRCDPISGHVSLYWYRQALGQGPEFLTYFNYEAQQDKSGLPNDRFSAERPEGSISTLTIQRTEQRDSAMYRCASSPRGATYEQYFGPGTRLTVT.

This clonotype was recorded at least ten times. This rearrangement joins TRBV20-1 to TRBJ2-7, with D possibly TRBD1 on 6 matching bases. Trimming shortened V by 1 base and J by 4 bases, and 20 bases separated the two germline ends. Germline CDR1 reads DFQATT; CDR2 reads SNEGSKA (reference sequence). The CDR3 loop spans 16 amino acids. Here the CDR3 reads CSARASVGAGPYEQYF. The CDR3 nucleotides read TGCAGTGCTAGAGCTTCGGTGGGGGCTGGACCTTACGAGCAGTACTTC.

This clonotype was counted many times. The chain uses TRBV20-1 and TRBJ1-4; D remains ambiguous. The CDR3 covers 14 residues. The V end lost 3 bases, the J end lost 7 bases, and 15 bases lay between the germline ends. In germline, CDR1 is DFQATT, CDR2 SNEGSKA (reference sequence). This chain's CDR3 is CSARAIRVGEKLFF. In nucleotides, the CDR3 is TGCAGTGCTAGGGCCATTAGGGTTGGTGAAAAACTGTTTTTT.

This clonotype was picked up many times. V usage is TRBV20-1 and J usage is TRBJ2-1; no reliable D call. This CDR3 comprises 11 residues. The V end was cut by 0 bases, the J end by 15 bases, with 12 bases between. Germline V gene lookup returns CDR1 DFQATT and CDR2 SNEGSKA (reference sequence). The CDR3 DNA sequence: TGCAGTGCTAGAGATCCTGGCGGAGTGTTCTTC. Translation gives CSARDPGGVFF.

This clonotype was detected many times. The chain joins TRBV19 to TRBJ2-1; D is perhaps TRBD2 (6 bases). Germline CDR1 reads LNHDA; CDR2 reads SQIVND (reference sequence). Trimming cost V 2 bases and J 5 bases, with 13 bases left between them. This CDR3 region has 15 residues. CDR3 in amino acids: CASSIRESAHNEQFF. CDR3 in DNA: TGTGCCAGTAGTATACGGGAGAGCGCCCACAATGAGCAGTTCTTC. Full variable domain (rest looked up from reference TRBV19 and TRBJ2-1): DGGITQSPKYLFRKEGQNVTLSCEQNLNHDAMYWYRQDPGQGLRLIYYSQIVNDFQKGDIAEGYSVSREKKESFPLTVTSAQKNPTAFYLCASSIRESAHNEQFFGPGTRLTVL.

This clonotype was observed many times. This chain connects TRBV12-3 or TRBV12-4 to TRBJ1-5, with a tentative D call TRBD1 (6 bases). This CDR3 has 13 residues. The V end lost 6 bases, the J end lost 9 bases, and 15 bases lay between the germline ends. The CDR3 nucleotides are TGTGCCAGCAGAGGGGGACACTGGGCGCCCCAGCATTTT. Translated, it gives CASRGGHWAPQHF.

This clonotype was recorded many times. V gene TRBV24-1 combines with J gene TRBJ1-5; no clear D gene. CDR3 length: 13 residues. The V end was cut by 4 bases, the J end by 2 bases, with 5 bases between. CDR1 KGHDR and CDR2 SFDVKD come from the germline V gene. CDR3 sequence: CATSEGRNQPQHF. CDR3 bases: TGTGCCACCAGTGAAGGCCGCAATCAGCCCCAGCATTTT.

The rearrangement uses TRBV18 and TRBJ2-7, with TRBD1 matching over 8 bases. The CDR3 totals 16 residues. CDR1 and CDR2 (germline): KGHSH, LQKENI. V dropped 5 bases and J dropped 2; count of bases not matched to a gene: 11. The CDR3 protein is CASSALIRGRAYEQYF. CDR3 coding DNA: TGTGCCAGCTCAGCCCTGATCAGGGGGCGCGCCTACGAGCAGTACTTC.

This clonotype has ten or more counts. The chain has TRBV29-1 and TRBJ2-3; D is unresolved. The CDR3 is 13 residues long. CDR1 SQVTM and CDR2 ANQGSEA come from the germline V gene. Trimming removed 4 bases from V and 4 bases from J, with 12 bases in between. CDR3 region: CSVAPLGADTQYF. The CDR3 DNA sequence: TGCAGCGTTGCGCCCCTAGGAGCAGATACGCAGTATTTT.

This clonotype has ten or more counts. The rearrangement uses TRBV20-1 and TRBJ2-1; 8 nucleotides agree with TRBD2. Trimming cost V 2 bases and J 3 bases; bases outside gene matches: 9. Germline CDR1 and CDR2: DFQATT and SNEGSKA (reference sequence). The CDR3 runs to 16 residues. This CDR3 is CSARTIAGGVYNEQFF. As DNA, the CDR3 is TGCAGTGCTAGAACTATTGCGGGAGGTGTCTACAATGAGCAGTTCTTC.

This clonotype was counted at least ten times. The rearrangement joins TRBV7-8 to TRBJ1-3, with D perhaps TRBD1 (6 bases). V was shortened by 5 bases and J by 0 bases, with 14 bases between the two germline ends. Germline V CDR1 and CDR2: SGHVS, FQNEAQ. The CDR3 is 16 amino acids. CDR3 sequence reads: CASSQQGRSSGNTIYF. In DNA, the CDR3 is TGTGCCAGCAGCCAACAGGGACGCAGCTCTGGAAACACCATATATTTT.

This clonotype was recorded many times. The rearrangement joins TRBV7-2 to TRBJ2-1; D is unclear. CDR3 length: 11 amino acids. In germline, CDR1 is SGHTA, CDR2 FQGNSA. Trimming cost V 2 bases and J 7 bases, with 3 bases left between them. CDR3 sequence reads: CASSLINEQFF. In nucleotides, the CDR3 is TGTGCCAGCAGCTTAATAAATGAGCAGTTCTTC. The full variable domain, its missing parts supplied by reference TRBV7-2 and TRBJ2-1, is GAGVSQSPSNKVTEKGKDVELRCDPISGHTALYWYRQSLGQGLEFLIYFQGNSAPDKSGLPSDRFSAERTGGSVSTLTIQRTQQEDSAVYLCASSLINEQFFGPGTRLTVL.

This clonotype was counted ten times or more. The chain links TRBV7-2 to TRBJ1-1, with D perhaps matching TRBD1 (5 bases). The ends were cut back, 1 base at V and 1 base at J, with 7 bases in the middle. Germline V gene data show CDR1 as SGHTA and CDR2 as FQGNSA. The CDR3 is made up of 14 amino acids. CDR3 coding DNA: TGTGCCAGCAGCTTAGGGGGCTGGAACACTGAAGCTTTCTTT. Translation gives CASSLGGWNTEAFF.

J is TRBJ2-7 and V is TRBV10-3; 9 bases match TRBD1. The CDR3 runs 14 residues. From germline, CDR1 is ENHRY and CDR2 SYGVKD. The V and J ends lost 4 bases and 3 bases, in that order; junction bases with no gene match: 4. DNA for the CDR3: TGTGCCATCAGTGGGGGACAGGGTGTCTACGAGCAGTACTTC. This gives the protein CAISGGQGVYEQYF.

This clonotype was picked up many times. The genes are TRBV12-3 or TRBV12-4 and TRBJ2-5; the D is unclear. The CDR3 extends over 14 amino acids. The V end lost 4 bases, the J end lost 5 bases, and 14 bases lay between the germline ends. This CDR3 is CASSSLPQSETQYF. The CDR3 region has the DNA TGTGCCAGCAGTTCCTTACCCCAGTCGGAGACCCAGTACTTC.

In this sample, this clonotype turned up many times. This chain joins TRBV12-3 or TRBV12-4 and TRBJ1-6, with D perhaps TRBD1 (6 bases). V gave up 6 bases and J gave up 7 bases, with 13 bases separating them. This CDR3 is built from 14 residues. CDR3 sequence reads: CASSSTGLNSPLHF. CDR3 nucleotides: TGTGCCAGCAGCTCCACAGGGCTAAATTCACCCCTCCACTTT.

The V and J genes are TRBV5-4 and TRBJ2-1; TRBD1 aligns across 9 bases. The junction had 2 bases not matched to a gene; V was cut back by 6 bases and J by 1 base. The CDR3 runs to 14 residues. Germline V CDR1 and CDR2: SGHNT, YYREEE (reference sequence). The CDR3 DNA reads as TGTGCCAGCAAGGGACAGGGTTCCTACAATGAGCAGTTCTTC. Residues: CASKGQGSYNEQFF.

This clonotype was seen ten or more times. The J gene is TRBJ2-1, the V gene TRBV27, with TRBD1 identical over 8 bases. Looked up from germline, CDR1 is MNHEY and CDR2 is SMNVEV (reference sequence). The CDR3 totals 14 residues. J gave up 8 bases and V 0 bases, and 3 bases lay outside the gene matches. CDR3 DNA sequence: TGTGCCAGCAGTTTATCGTCACAGGGGGATGAGCAGTTCTTC. This gives the protein CASSLSSQGDEQFF.

This clonotype appeared many times. The chain joins TRBV7-2 to TRBJ2-5; 8 bases agree with TRBD2. The CDR3 loop spans 15 amino acids. The germline V gene encodes CDR1 SGHTA and CDR2 FQGNSA. V trimming: 1 base; J trimming: 5 bases; junction bases outside the gene matches: 6. DNA for the CDR3: TGTGCCAGCAGCTTAGAGCCGGGAGGGACTGAGACCCAGTACTTC. Amino acids: CASSLEPGGTETQYF. The full variable domain, rest sourced from reference TRBV7-2 and TRBJ2-5, is GAGVSQSPSNKVTEKGKDVELRCDPISGHTALYWYRQSLGQGLEFLIYFQGNSAPDKSGLPSDRFSAERTGGSVSTLTIQRTQQEDSAVYLCASSLEPGGTETQYFGPGTRLLVL.

There are many counts of this clonotype. The V and J genes are TRBV20-1 and TRBJ2-4; 13 positions agree with TRBD2. The ends lost 2 bases at V and 3 bases at J; junction bases unmatched: 10. Germline V lookup: CDR1 DFQATT, CDR2 SNEGSKA (reference sequence). The CDR3 consists of 18 residues. CDR3 coding DNA: TGCAGTGCTAGACGAACTAGCGGGAGGGCCCTCGTCAAAAACATTCAGTACTTC. Protein: CSARRTSGRALVKNIQYF.